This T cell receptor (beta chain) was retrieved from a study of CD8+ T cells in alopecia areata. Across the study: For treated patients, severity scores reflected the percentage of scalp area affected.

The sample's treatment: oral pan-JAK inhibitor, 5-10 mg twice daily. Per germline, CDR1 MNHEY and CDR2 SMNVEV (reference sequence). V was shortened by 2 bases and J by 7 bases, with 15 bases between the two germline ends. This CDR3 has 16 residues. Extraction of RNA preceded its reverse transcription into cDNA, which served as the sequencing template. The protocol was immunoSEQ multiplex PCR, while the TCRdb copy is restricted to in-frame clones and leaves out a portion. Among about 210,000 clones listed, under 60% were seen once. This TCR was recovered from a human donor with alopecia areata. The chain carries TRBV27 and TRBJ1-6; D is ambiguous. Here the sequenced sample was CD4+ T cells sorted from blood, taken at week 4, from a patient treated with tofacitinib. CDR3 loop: CASSLVGIGINSPLHF. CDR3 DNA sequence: TGTGCCAGCAGTTTAGTGGGGATAGGGATAAATTCACCCCTCCACTTT.